The 3 T cell receptor beta chains below come from one sample, sequenced in a study of regulatory T cells in long-lasting Graves disease. With iRepertoire HTBI primers and Arm-PCR of CDR3 regions, TCR beta libraries were built. In TCRdb, the multiplex PCR reads were re-called with MiXCR into one record per CDR3 protein. The table has under 450,000 distinct CDR3 sequences, about 25% seen once. Regarding time point: persistent/refractory GD, antithyroid drugs over 5 years with positive TRAb. RNA extracted from PBMCs served as the sequencing template. Sequences were derived from peripheral blood mononuclear cells (PBMCs), sampled when the disease was refractory, from a patient treated with antithyroid drugs. The receptors stem from a female donor with Graves disease.

The CDR3 nucleotides read TGTGCCAGCAGCTCCGGTCGTAGGACTAGCGGGGGGTCCTACGAGCAGTACTTC. Amino acid sequence: CASSSGRRTSGGSYEQYF. The rearrangement links TRBV2 to TRBJ2-7, with 14 bases aligning to TRBD2. Germline lookup yields CDR1 SNHLY and CDR2 FYNNEI. The CDR3 has 18 residues. J was trimmed by 1 base and V by 6 bases; bases with no gene match: 11.

The gene calls are TRBV9 and TRBJ2-2; possibly TRBD1 or TRBD2 for D (5 bases each). Trimming left V 0 bases short and J 6 bases short, with 12 bases between. Per germline, CDR1 SGDLS and CDR2 YYNGEE. The CDR3 covers 15 residues. This CDR3 is CASSVATLGAGELFF. The CDR3 bases are TGTGCCAGCAGCGTAGCTACTCTGGGGGCCGGGGAGCTGTTTTTT. Full variable domain (rest looked up from reference TRBV9 and TRBJ2-2): DSGVTQTPKHLITATGQRVTLRCSPRSGDLSVYWYQQSLDQGLQFLIQYYNGEERAKGNILERFSAQQFPDLHSELNLSSLELGDSALYFCASSVATLGAGELFFGEGSRLTVL.

Details on this clonotype: A read error is possible here, since a much larger clone lies one base away. The rearrangement links TRBV2 to TRBJ1-1; D gene uncertain. The V end was cut by 4 bases, the J end by 8 bases, with 17 bases between. CDR3 size: 14 residues. Germline V gene lookup returns CDR1 SNHLY and CDR2 FYNNEI. The CDR3 nucleotides are TGTGCCAGCAGTGTGACGGTGAACATTCGGGAAGCTTTCTTT. It encodes CASSVTVNIREAFF.